This paragraph covers one TCR beta chain sequence. Its antigen remains unidentified. No base-level quality is on record; no much larger clone is a single base apart. TCR beta CDR3 regions were amplified from genomic DNA with the immunoSEQ assay, a bias-controlled multiplex PCR using V- and J-specific primers. In a second PCR step, a proprietary barcode and Illumina adapter sequences were attached to the CDR3 amplicons. An Illumina MiSeq instrument was used to sequence the CDR3 libraries. Processing in the source paper ran as follows. Export and quality control were performed with immunoSEQ Analyzer 3.0, and downstream analyses were performed with R Bioconductor and Immunarch. Repertoire metrics were calculated using only productive rearrangements within the normalized downsampled data set. In the normalized cohort, clonotypes with more than 5 templates were defined as pathologically expanded. The Inverse Simpson Index served as the measure of repertoire diversity. CMV-specificity analyses were carried out on the non-normalized data set to capture all clonotypes. Here the immuneACCESS table is served through TCRdb, limited to in-frame sequences with V and J called. Missing clones are a known gap in these copies; in checked studies unresolved V genes cover under half, and the rest lacks a known reason. V, J and clone size reflect that table, while D and trimming were determined from the DNA. This sample holds approximately 75,000 clones; around 94% were observed only once. The biggest ten clones account for under 2% of the sample.

This specimen belongs to a study of T cell clonotyping in hematopoietic cell transplantation (dated by TCRdb to about 2021). Study-wide context: The study collected more than 120 blood samples from some 33 consecutive transplant recipients and their related donors. Patient recruitment ran from late 2015 to January 2017, and follow-up continued until late 2020 or death. Study-level results and caveats: Broader TCR repertoire diversity after transplant was predicted by Inverse Simpson Index values from donors and from recipients before transplant. Only a small fraction of recipient repertoires overlapped donor repertoires, with over 97% appearing de novo at the given depth. After transplant, TCR diversity in recipients dropped, and pathologically expanded clonotypes climbed progressively between day 30 and day 180. Sample size was limited, and cells were not sorted, so CD4 and CD8 repertoire contributions could not be separated.

For TCR beta sequencing, blood samples came from the related transplant donors. Using Nuclei Lysis Solution, genomic DNA was extracted from unfractionated peripheral blood mononuclear cells that were either fresh or cryopreserved. The junction shows trimming of 4 bases on V and 7 bases on J, and the gene matches do not reach 8 bases of it. CDR1 and CDR2 are drawn from the germline V gene (reference sequence): MNHNY, SVGAGI. The CDR3, from cysteine to phenylalanine, totals 15 residues. Only the CDR3 DNA is retained, 45 bases long and in frame from the first base. The sample taken for sequencing was peripheral blood mononuclear cells. The rearranged segments are TRBV6-6 and TRBJ2-1; 9 bases in the junction line up with TRBD2. This TCR came from a man aged 50-60 years in good health. Some clones in this sample may be carry-over from other donors' samples. The CDR3 sequence is CASSLPAGGRNEQFF. Here is the DNA: TGTGCCAGCAGTTTGCCCGCGGGGGGGCGGAATGAGCAGTTCTTC.